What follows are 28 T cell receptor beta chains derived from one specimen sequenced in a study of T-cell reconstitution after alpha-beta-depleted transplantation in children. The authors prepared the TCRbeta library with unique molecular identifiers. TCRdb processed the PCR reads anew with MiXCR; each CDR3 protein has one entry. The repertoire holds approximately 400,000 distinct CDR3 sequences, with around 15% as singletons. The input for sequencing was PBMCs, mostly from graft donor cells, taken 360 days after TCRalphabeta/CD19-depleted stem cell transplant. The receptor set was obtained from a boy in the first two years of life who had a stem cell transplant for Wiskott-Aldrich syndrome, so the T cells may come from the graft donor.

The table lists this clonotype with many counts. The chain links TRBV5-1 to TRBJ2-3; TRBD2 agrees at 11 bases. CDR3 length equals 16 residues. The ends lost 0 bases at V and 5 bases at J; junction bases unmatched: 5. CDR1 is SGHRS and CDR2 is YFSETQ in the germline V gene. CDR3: CASSLVVGTSGDTQYF. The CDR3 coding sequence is TGCGCCAGCAGCTTGGTAGTCGGGACTAGCGGAGATACGCAGTATTTT.

CDR3 sequence reads: CASSSRGVYSGRAGELFF. CDR3 nucleotide sequence: TGTGCCAGCAGCTCGAGGGGTGTTTATAGCGGGAGGGCCGGGGAGCTGTTTTTT. The J gene is TRBJ2-2, the V gene TRBV11-2; 11 bases line up with TRBD2. Germline trimming cut 4 bases from V and 6 bases from J; bases unmatched to any gene: 13. CDR3 length: 18 amino acids. Germline lookup yields CDR1 SGHAT and CDR2 FQNNGV. The variable domain in full, completed from reference TRBV11-2 and TRBJ2-2, reads EAGVAQSPRYKIIEKRQSVAFWCNPISGHATLYWYQQILGQGPKLLIQFQNNGVVDDSQLPKDRFSAERLKGVDSTLKIQPAKLEDSAVYLCASSSRGVYSGRAGELFFGEGSRLTVL.

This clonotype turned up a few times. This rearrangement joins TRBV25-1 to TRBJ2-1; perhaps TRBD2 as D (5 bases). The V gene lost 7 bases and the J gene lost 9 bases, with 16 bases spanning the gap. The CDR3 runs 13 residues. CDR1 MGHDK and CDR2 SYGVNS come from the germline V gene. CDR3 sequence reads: CASNDVGRVEQFF. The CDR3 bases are TGTGCCAGCAATGACGTTGGGCGGGTTGAGCAGTTCTTC.

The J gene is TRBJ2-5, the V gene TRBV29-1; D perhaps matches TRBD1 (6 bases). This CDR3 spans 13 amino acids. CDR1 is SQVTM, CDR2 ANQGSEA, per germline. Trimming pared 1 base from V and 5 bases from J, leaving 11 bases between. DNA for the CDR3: TGCAGCGTTGAAGCAGGGGCCCGGGAGACCCAGTACTTC. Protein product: CSVEAGARETQYF.

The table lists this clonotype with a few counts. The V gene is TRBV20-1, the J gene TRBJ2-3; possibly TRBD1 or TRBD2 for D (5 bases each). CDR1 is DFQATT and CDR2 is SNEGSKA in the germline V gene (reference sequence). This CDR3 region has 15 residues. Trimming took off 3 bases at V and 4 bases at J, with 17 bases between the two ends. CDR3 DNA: TGCAGTGCTAGTCGGGACCGGATCGAACCAGATACGCAGTATTTT. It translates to CSASRDRIEPDTQYF.

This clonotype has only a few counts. CDR3 protein: CASRLGQYGYTF. CDR3 sequence (DNA): TGTGCCAGCAGACTCGGACAGTATGGCTACACCTTC. This chain connects TRBV6-5 to TRBJ1-2, with D tentatively TRBD1 (6 bases). Germline V CDR1 and CDR2: MNHEY, SVGAGI. The germline V and J ends were trimmed by 6 bases and 5 bases, with 10 bases remaining between them. The CDR3 is 12 residues long.

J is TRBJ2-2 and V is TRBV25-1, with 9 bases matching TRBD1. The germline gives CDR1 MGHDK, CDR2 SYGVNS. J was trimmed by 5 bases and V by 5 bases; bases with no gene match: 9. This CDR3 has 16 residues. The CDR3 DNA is TGTGCCAGCAGTCAAACGACAGGGGGTGGTACCGGGGAGCTGTTTTTT. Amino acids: CASSQTTGGGTGELFF.

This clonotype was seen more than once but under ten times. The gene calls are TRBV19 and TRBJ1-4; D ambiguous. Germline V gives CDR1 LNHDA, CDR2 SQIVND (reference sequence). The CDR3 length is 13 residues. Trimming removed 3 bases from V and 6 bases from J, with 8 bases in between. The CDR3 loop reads CASSIWADEKLFF. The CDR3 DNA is TGTGCCAGTAGTATTTGGGCAGATGAAAAACTGTTTTTT.

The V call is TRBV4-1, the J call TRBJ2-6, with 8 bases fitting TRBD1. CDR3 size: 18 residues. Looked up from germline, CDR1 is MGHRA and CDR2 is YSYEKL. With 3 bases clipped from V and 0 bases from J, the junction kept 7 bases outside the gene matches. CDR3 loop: CASSHKTGVGSGANVLTF. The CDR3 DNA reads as TGCGCCAGCAGCCATAAGACAGGGGTGGGCTCTGGGGCCAACGTCCTGACTTTC.

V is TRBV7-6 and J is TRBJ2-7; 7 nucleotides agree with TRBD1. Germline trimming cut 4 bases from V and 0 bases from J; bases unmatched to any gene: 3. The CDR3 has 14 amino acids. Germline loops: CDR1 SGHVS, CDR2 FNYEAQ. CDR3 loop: CASSSGTASYEQYF. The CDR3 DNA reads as TGTGCCAGCAGCTCCGGGACAGCCTCCTACGAGCAGTACTTC.

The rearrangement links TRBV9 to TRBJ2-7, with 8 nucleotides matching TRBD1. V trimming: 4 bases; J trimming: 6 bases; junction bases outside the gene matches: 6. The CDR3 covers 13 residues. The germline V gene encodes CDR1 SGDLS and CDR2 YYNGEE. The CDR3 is CASSRTGWGEQYF. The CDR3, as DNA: TGTGCCAGCAGCCGGACAGGGTGGGGCGAGCAGTACTTC.

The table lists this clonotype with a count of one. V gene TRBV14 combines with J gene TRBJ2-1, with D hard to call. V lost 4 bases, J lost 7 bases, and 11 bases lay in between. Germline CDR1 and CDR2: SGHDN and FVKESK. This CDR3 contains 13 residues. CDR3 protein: CASSRALGNEQFF. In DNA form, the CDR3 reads TGTGCCAGCAGCCGAGCCTTAGGGAATGAGCAGTTCTTC.

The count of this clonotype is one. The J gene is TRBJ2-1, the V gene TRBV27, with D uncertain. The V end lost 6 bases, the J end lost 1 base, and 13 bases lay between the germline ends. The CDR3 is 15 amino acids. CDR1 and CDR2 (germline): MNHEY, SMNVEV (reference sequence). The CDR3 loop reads CASRLDSRSYNEQFF. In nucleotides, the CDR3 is TGTGCCAGCAGACTCGATTCGCGGTCCTACAATGAGCAGTTCTTC.

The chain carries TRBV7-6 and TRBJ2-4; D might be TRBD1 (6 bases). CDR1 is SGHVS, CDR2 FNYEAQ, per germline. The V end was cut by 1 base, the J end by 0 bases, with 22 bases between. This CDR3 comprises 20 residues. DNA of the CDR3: TGTGCCAGCAGCTTAGAGGGGTTACGGGCAGGGGCCTTAGCCAAAAACATTCAGTACTTC. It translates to CASSLEGLRAGALAKNIQYF.

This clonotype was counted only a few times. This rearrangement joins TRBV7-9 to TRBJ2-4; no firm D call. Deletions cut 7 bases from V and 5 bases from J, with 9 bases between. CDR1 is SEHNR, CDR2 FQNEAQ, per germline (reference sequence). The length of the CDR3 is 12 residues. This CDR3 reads CASTKQENIQYF. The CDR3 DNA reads TGTGCCAGCACCAAGCAAGAAAACATTCAGTACTTC. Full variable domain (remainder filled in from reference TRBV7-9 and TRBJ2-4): DTGVSQNPRHKITKRGQNVTFRCDPISEHNRLYWYRQTLGQGPEFLTYFQNEAQLEKSRLLSDRFSAERPKGSFSTLEIQRTEQGDSAMYLCASTKQENIQYFGAGTRLSVL.

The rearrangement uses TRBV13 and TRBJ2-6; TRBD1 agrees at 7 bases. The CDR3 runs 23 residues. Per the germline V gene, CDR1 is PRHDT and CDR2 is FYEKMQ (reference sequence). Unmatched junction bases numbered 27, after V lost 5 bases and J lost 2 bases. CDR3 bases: TGTGCCAGCAGCGCCCCGTTGGGGTGGGGGTCCGACAGGGCCTCCCCTGGGGCCAACGTCCTGACTTTC. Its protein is CASSAPLGWGSDRASPGANVLTF.

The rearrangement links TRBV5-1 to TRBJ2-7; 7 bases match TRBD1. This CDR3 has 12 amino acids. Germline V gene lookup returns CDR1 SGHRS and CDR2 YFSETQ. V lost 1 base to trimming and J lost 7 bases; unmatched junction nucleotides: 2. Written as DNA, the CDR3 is TGCGCCAGCAGCTTGAACAGGGGTGAGCAGTACTTC. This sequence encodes CASSLNRGEQYF.

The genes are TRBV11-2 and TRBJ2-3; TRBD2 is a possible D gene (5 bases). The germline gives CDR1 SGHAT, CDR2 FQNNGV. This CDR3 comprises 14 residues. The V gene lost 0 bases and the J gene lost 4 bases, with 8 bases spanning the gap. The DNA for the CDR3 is TGTGCCAGCAGCTTAGAACTAGTAGCAGATACGCAGTATTTT. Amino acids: CASSLELVADTQYF.

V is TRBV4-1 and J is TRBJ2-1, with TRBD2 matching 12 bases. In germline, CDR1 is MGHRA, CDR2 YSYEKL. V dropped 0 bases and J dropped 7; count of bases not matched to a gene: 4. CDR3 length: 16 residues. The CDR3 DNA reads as TGCGCCAGCAGCCAAGAAGGACTAGCGGGGAAGAATGAGCAGTTCTTC. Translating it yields CASSQEGLAGKNEQFF.

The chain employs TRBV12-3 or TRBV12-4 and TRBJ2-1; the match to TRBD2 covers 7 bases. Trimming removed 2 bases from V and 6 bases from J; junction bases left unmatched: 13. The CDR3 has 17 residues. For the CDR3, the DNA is TGTGCCAGCAGTTTAACATCGGGGGGACTCGCCCCCAATGAGCAGTTCTTC. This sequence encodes CASSLTSGGLAPNEQFF.

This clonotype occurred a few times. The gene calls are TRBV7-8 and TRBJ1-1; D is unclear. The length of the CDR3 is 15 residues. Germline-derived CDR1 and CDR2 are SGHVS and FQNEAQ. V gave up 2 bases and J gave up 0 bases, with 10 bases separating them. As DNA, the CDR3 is TGTGCCAGCAGCTTAAGGGCAGGAGTGAACACTGAAGCTTTCTTT. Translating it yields CASSLRAGVNTEAFF. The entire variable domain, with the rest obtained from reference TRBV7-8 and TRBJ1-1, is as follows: GAGVSQSPRYKVAKRGQDVALRCDPISGHVSLFWYQQALGQGPEFLTYFQNEAQLDKSGLPSDRFFAERPEGSVSTLKIQRTQQEDSAVYLCASSLRAGVNTEAFFGQGTRLTVV.

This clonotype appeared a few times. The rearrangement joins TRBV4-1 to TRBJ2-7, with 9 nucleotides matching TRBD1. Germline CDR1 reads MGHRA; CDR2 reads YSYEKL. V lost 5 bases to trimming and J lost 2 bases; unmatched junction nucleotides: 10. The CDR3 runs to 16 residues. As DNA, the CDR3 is TGCGCCAGCAGCAGAGGACAGGGGAAGAACACCTACGAGCAGTACTTC. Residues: CASSRGQGKNTYEQYF.

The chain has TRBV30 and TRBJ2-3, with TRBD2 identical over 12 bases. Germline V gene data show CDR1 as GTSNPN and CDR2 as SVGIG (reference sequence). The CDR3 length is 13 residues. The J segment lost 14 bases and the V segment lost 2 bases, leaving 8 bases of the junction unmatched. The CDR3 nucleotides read TGTGCCTGGAGTAGGCTAGCGGGAGGGCCCACGTATTTT. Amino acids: CAWSRLAGGPTYF.

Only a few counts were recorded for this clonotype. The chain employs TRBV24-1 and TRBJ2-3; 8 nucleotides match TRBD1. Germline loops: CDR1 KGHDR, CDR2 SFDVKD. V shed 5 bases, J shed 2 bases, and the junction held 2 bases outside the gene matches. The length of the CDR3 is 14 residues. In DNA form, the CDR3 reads TGTGCCACCAGTGGGGACAGGTTCACAGATACGCAGTATTTT. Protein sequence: CATSGDRFTDTQYF.

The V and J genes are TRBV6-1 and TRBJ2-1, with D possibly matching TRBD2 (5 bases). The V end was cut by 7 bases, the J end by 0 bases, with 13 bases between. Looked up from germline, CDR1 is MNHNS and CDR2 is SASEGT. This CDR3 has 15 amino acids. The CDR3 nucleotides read TGTGCCAGCAAAGCCAGGAGCGGCTCCTACAATGAGCAGTTCTTC. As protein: CASKARSGSYNEQFF.

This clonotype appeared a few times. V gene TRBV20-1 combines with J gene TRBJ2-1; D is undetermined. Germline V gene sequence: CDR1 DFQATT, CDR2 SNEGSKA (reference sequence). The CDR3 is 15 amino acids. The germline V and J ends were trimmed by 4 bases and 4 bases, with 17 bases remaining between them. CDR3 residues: CSATKGWPTYNEQFF. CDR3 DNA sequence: TGCAGTGCTACAAAGGGATGGCCCACTTACAATGAGCAGTTCTTC.

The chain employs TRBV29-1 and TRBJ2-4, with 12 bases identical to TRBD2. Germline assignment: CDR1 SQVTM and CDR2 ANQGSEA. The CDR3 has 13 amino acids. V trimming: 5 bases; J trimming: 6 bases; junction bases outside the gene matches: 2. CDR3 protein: CSVKTSGRNIQYF. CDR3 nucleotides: TGCAGCGTTAAGACTAGCGGGAGAAACATTCAGTACTTC.

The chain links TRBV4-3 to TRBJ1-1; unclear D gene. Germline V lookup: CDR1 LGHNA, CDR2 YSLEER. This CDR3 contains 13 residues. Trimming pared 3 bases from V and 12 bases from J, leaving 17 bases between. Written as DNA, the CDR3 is TGCGCCAGCAGCCACCTGTCTGGTGGGGAACCTTTCTTT. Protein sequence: CASSHLSGGEPFF.